Here is one T cell receptor (beta chain) with its context. This entry comes from a study of blood T cell repertoires in COVID-19. Participants spanned ages 18 to 89 years and resided in about two dozen US areas. Cohorts were assigned according to the clinical history that participants reported. Recovered participants had two consecutive negative NP/OP PCR tests, healthcare professional clearance, or symptom resolution. The CDR3 is made up of 18 amino acids. V lost 3 bases, J lost 1 base, and 8 bases stayed unmatched. The germline V gene encodes CDR1 LGHNA and CDR2 YSLEER. Only in-frame clones appear in the TCRdb table, and some are missing; sequencing was by immunoSEQ multiplex PCR. The table shows 200,000 to 300,000 clones, with just over 85% occurring only once.

The chain employs TRBV4-3 and TRBJ2-2, with 10 bases aligning to TRBD1. The specimen sequenced was PBMCs or T cells enriched from blood (not recorded which). This TCR was recovered from a man aged 40-50 years who had recovered from COVID-19. The CDR3 loop is CASSHQPGQGQNTGELFF. For the CDR3, the DNA is TGCGCCAGCAGCCACCAACCGGGACAGGGGCAGAACACCGGGGAGCTGTTTTTT.